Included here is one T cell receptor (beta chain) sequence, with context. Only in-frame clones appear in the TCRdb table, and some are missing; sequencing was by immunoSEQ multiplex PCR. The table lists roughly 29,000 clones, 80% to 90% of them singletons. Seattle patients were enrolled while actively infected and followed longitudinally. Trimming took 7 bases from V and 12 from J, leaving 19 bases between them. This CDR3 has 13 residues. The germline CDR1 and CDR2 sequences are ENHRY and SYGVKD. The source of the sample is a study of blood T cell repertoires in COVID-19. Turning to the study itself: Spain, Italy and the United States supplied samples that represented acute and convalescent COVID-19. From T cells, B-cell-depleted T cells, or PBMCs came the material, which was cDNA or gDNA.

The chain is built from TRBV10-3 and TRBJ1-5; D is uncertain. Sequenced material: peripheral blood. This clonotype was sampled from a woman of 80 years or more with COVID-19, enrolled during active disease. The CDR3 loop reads CAIKPDTDQVQHF. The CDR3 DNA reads TGTGCCATCAAACCCGACACAGATCAGGTCCAGCATTTT.